Listed here is a single T cell receptor (beta chain). V was cut by 7 bases and J by 7 bases, with 11 bases left in between. Germline assignment: CDR1 SEHNR and CDR2 FQNEAQ (reference sequence). This CDR3 spans 13 amino acids. The data belong to a study of blood T cell repertoires in COVID-19. As for the study in general: There were acute and convalescent COVID-19 samples, and they came from the United States, Italy and Spain. Sample material is recorded as cDNA or gDNA derived from T cells, B-cell-depleted T cells, or PBMCs.

Under the authors' procedure: Reference gene primer amplification yielded estimated nucleated cell counts. The protocol was immunoSEQ multiplex PCR, while the TCRdb copy is restricted to in-frame clones and leaves out a portion. D and trimming were read from the DNA, whereas the V and J calls and clone size are those reported in that table. The sample records approximately 120,000 clones, around 80% being singletons. The TCR sequence derives from a woman of 80 years or more with active or convalescent COVID-19. The sequenced sample was peripheral blood. The V call is TRBV7-9, the J call TRBJ1-6, with D possibly TRBD1 on 5 matching bases. The DNA for the CDR3 is TGTGCCAGCAAAACAGGCTCCAATTCACCCCTCCACTTT. Translating it yields CASKTGSNSPLHF.